The 11 T cell receptor beta chains below were found in one sample sequenced in a study of blood T cells in healthy people across ages. With a J-beta primer mix and a sample-barcoded 5' primer, a second PCR ran about 7 to 12 cycles. TCRdb recomputed calls from the 5' RACE reads with MiXCR, one row per CDR3 protein. The data contain some 900,000 distinct CDR3 sequences, roughly 48% of them seen just once; the ten biggest clones take up 10% to 15%. Sequencing was performed on blood. These receptor sequences come from a man aged 25-40 years in good health.

This clonotype was counted a single time. Relative to the germline gene, one junction end is altered; a read error may explain this. This chain connects TRBV2 to TRBJ2-7; tentative D call: TRBD1 (6 bases). The J call is uncertain, as TRBJ2-5 better fits the DNA end. The CDR3 runs 16 residues. Germline V CDR1 and CDR2: SNHLY, FYNNEI. In DNA form, the CDR3 reads TGTGCCGGCAGTGAGTTTAGTCAGGGGATGCGAGAGACCCAGTACTTC. Residues: CAGSEFSQGMRETQYF.

A single count supports this clonotype. The chain joins TRBV6-5 to TRBJ1-1, with a possible D match to TRBD1 (5 bases). V shed 4 bases and J shed 1 base, with 10 bases lying between them. CDR1 is MNHEY, CDR2 SVGAGI, per germline. This CDR3 comprises 14 residues. The CDR3 bases are TGTGCCAGCAGTTCCTTCGGGGCGAACACTGAAGCTTTCTTT. Its protein is CASSSFGANTEAFF.

The chain couples TRBV5-1 to TRBJ2-3; 9 bases fit TRBD2. The CDR3 runs to 17 residues. The V gene end was trimmed by 4 bases and the J gene end by 8 bases; junction bases not matched to a gene: 17. From germline, CDR1 is SGHRS and CDR2 YFSETQ. CDR3: CASSPSTASGGSGTQYF. The CDR3 DNA is TGCGCCAGCAGCCCCTCGACGGCAAGCGGGGGGTCCGGTACGCAGTATTTT. Complete variable domain (other parts from reference TRBV5-1 and TRBJ2-3): KAGVTQTPRYLIKTRGQQVTLSCSPISGHRSVSWYQQTPGQGLQFLFEYFSETQRNKGNFPGRFSGRQFSNSRSEMNVSTLELGDSALYLCASSPSTASGGSGTQYFGPGTRLTVL.

A few counts support this clonotype. V gene TRBV6-1 combines with J gene TRBJ2-1; 7 bases match TRBD1. Per the germline V gene, CDR1 is MNHNS and CDR2 is SASEGT. The CDR3 runs to 15 residues. J was trimmed by 0 bases and V by 6 bases; bases with no gene match: 5. The CDR3 loop reads CASRTTGSSYNEQFF. CDR3 nucleotide sequence: TGTGCCAGCAGAACGACAGGGAGCTCCTACAATGAGCAGTTCTTC.

This chain links TRBV5-1 with TRBJ2-1, with 10 bases that match TRBD2. The germline V gene encodes CDR1 SGHRS and CDR2 YFSETQ. Trimming took 5 bases from V and 5 from J; bases not matched to a gene: 1. The CDR3 runs to 13 residues. CDR3 bases: TGCGCCAGCAGTAGCGGGGGGAACAATGAGCAGTTCTTC. It codes for CASSSGGNNEQFF.

This clonotype was counted many times. The rearrangement joins TRBV29-1 to TRBJ2-5; D gene unclear. CDR3 length: 9 residues. Germline CDR1 and CDR2: SQVTM and ANQGSEA. V was clipped by 6 bases and J by 6 bases, with 5 bases between them. CDR3 sequence reads: CSVEKTQYF. The CDR3, as DNA: TGCAGCGTGGAAAAGACCCAGTACTTC.

The chain has TRBV3-1 and TRBJ2-2; 7 nucleotides match TRBD1. The CDR3 has 14 amino acids. Germline V CDR1 and CDR2: LGHDT, YNNKEL (reference sequence). V shed 6 bases and J 8 bases; nucleotides not matched to a gene: 9. The CDR3 coding sequence is TGTGCCAGCAGTCCCCCCGACAGGGCGGGGGAGCTGTTTTTT. Residues: CASSPPDRAGELFF. Complete variable domain (other parts from reference TRBV3-1 and TRBJ2-2): DTAVSQTPKYLVTQMGNDKSIKCEQNLGHDTMYWYKQDSKKFLKIMFSYNNKELIINETVPNRFSPKSPDKAHLNLHINSLELGDSAVYFCASSPPDRAGELFFGEGSRLTVL.

This rearrangement joins TRBV18 to TRBJ1-1, with TRBD1 matching over 11 bases. The germline gives CDR1 KGHSH, CDR2 LQKENI. CDR3 length: 16 residues. J was trimmed by 3 bases and V by 2 bases; bases with no gene match: 5. The CDR3 sequence is CASSPDPGQGDTEAFF. DNA for the CDR3: TGTGCCAGCTCACCAGATCCGGGACAGGGGGACACTGAAGCTTTCTTT. Variable domain in full (rest from reference TRBV18 and TRBJ1-1): NAGVMQNPRHLVRRRGQEARLRCSPMKGHSHVYWYRQLPEEGLKFMVYLQKENIIDESGMPKERFSAEFPKEGPSILRIQQVVRGDSAAYFCASSPDPGQGDTEAFFGQGTRLTVV.

The rearrangement links TRBV20-1 to TRBJ2-5; 7 nucleotides line up with TRBD2. CDR3 length: 14 amino acids. J was trimmed by 5 bases and V by 4 bases; bases with no gene match: 10. The germline gives CDR1 DFQATT, CDR2 SNEGSKA (reference sequence). The CDR3 DNA reads TGCAGTGCTAATTCGGGGGGATTAGGGGAGACCCAGTACTTC. Its protein is CSANSGGLGETQYF.

This clonotype came up many times. The chain has TRBV7-8 and TRBJ2-2; TRBD1 matches at 7 bases. V lost 5 bases and J lost 4; bases outside the gene matches: 4. Germline CDR1 and CDR2: SGHVS and FQNEAQ. The CDR3 has 14 residues. CDR3 sequence reads: CASSRRQGTGELFF. For the CDR3, the DNA is TGTGCCAGCAGCCGGAGACAGGGCACCGGGGAGCTGTTTTTT.

The rearrangement joins TRBV6-4 to TRBJ2-5, with 11 bases aligning to TRBD1. The CDR3 spans 15 residues. Trimming removed 5 bases from V and 11 bases from J; junction bases left unmatched: 13. CDR1 is MRHNA and CDR2 is SNTAGT in the germline V gene. CDR3 nucleotide sequence: TGTGCCAGCAGTCCCGGGACAGGGGGGGTCAATGAGCAGTACTTC. It yields the protein CASSPGTGGVNEQYF.